The 26 T cell receptor beta chains listed next were all sequenced from one sample in a study of cytomegalovirus exposure and HLA in healthy donors. The study ran its PCR with 60 Vbeta and 13 Jbeta primers. The repertoire was sequenced with immunoSEQ multiplex PCR; TCRdb's copy has only in-frame clones and lacks some. The listing contains 150,000 or so clones. The sample was PBMCs. The receptor source for this set is a woman between 50 and 59 years old in good health and CMV-seronegative.

V gene TRBV18 combines with J gene TRBJ1-2; D is perhaps TRBD1 (6 bases). The V and J ends lost 0 bases and 0 bases respectively, with 11 bases between them. Germline values: CDR1 KGHSH, CDR2 LQKENI. This CDR3 has 16 amino acids. CDR3 coding DNA: TGTGCCAGCTCACCACCGAGTGGACAGTCTAACTATGGCTACACCTTC. The encoded protein is CASSPPSGQSNYGYTF.

The V gene is TRBV19, the J gene TRBJ1-2, with D perhaps matching TRBD1 (6 bases). Deletions cut 1 base from V and 4 bases from J, with 13 bases between. Germline loops: CDR1 LNHDA, CDR2 SQIVND (reference sequence). This CDR3 spans 15 amino acids. For the CDR3, the DNA is TGTGCCAGTAGTATAGGACAGGACATGGGCTATGGCTACACCTTC. This codes for CASSIGQDMGYGYTF.

V and J are TRBV5-1 and TRBJ1-4, with D perhaps TRBD1 (5 bases). Looked up from germline, CDR1 is SGHRS and CDR2 is YFSETQ. The CDR3 loop spans 14 amino acids. Trimming pared 2 bases from V and 6 bases from J, leaving 11 bases between. CDR3 protein: CASSFGRADEKLFF. The CDR3 nucleotides read TGCGCCAGCAGCTTTGGCAGGGCAGATGAAAAACTGTTTTTT.

This chain joins TRBV2 and TRBJ1-3, with D possibly being TRBD1 (5 bases). In germline, CDR1 is SNHLY, CDR2 FYNNEI. With 2 bases removed from V and 2 bases from J, the gap between germline ends came to 7 bases. There are 14 residues in the CDR3. The CDR3 DNA reads TGTGCCAGCAGTGAACCCAGGGCTGGAAACACCATATATTTT. As protein: CASSEPRAGNTIYF. Supplemented by reference TRBV2 and TRBJ1-3, the full variable domain reads EPEVTQTPSHQVTQMGQEVILRCVPISNHLYFYWYRQILGQKVEFLVSFYNNEISEKSEIFDDQFSVERPDGSNFTLKIRSTKLEDSAMYFCASSEPRAGNTIYFGEGSWLTVV.

The J gene is TRBJ2-4, the V gene TRBV6-1, with 7 bases fitting TRBD1. Germline V gene lookup returns CDR1 MNHNS and CDR2 SASEGT. With 4 bases clipped from V and 6 bases from J, the junction kept 6 bases outside the gene matches. This CDR3 has 14 residues. The CDR3 nucleotides read TGTGCCAGCAGTGGGGACAGTTCCACAAACATTCAGTACTTC. Its protein product is CASSGDSSTNIQYF.

The chain couples TRBV19 to TRBJ1-2, with D uncertain. Germline V gene lookup returns CDR1 LNHDA and CDR2 SQIVND (reference sequence). The length of the CDR3 is 10 residues. The V gene lost 9 bases and the J gene lost 5 bases, with 7 bases spanning the gap. The CDR3, as DNA: TGTGCCAGCTTCGGTTATGGCTACACCTTC. It codes for CASFGYGYTF.

The chain couples TRBV10-3 to TRBJ2-5; 10 bases map to TRBD2. Germline assignment: CDR1 ENHRY and CDR2 SYGVKD. The CDR3 consists of 21 residues. The J segment lost 5 bases and the V segment lost 4 bases, leaving 25 bases of the junction unmatched. The CDR3 loop reads CAISGRAGGYSGGTRQETQYF. The CDR3 DNA reads TGTGCCATCAGTGGAAGGGCAGGGGGCTATAGCGGGGGGACCCGCCAGGAGACCCAGTACTTC.

Here the CDR3 DNA reads TGTGCCAGCATAAGGCACCTGGGGGGTTCACCCCTCCACTTT. Protein sequence: CASIRHLGGSPLHF. V gene TRBV6-9 combines with J gene TRBJ1-6; TRBD1 is a possible D gene (5 bases). Trimming took 7 bases from V and 9 from J, leaving 16 bases between them. Germline CDR1 reads MNHGY; CDR2 reads SVAAGI. The CDR3 consists of 14 residues.

The J gene is TRBJ2-7, the V gene TRBV5-1; possibly TRBD1 for D (5 bases). Trimming shortened V by 1 base and J by 2 bases, and 7 bases separated the two germline ends. This CDR3 spans 13 amino acids. Germline CDR1 and CDR2: SGHRS and YFSETQ. Here the CDR3 DNA reads TGCGCCAGCAGCTTGACAGGAGCCTACGAGCAGTACTTC. This codes for CASSLTGAYEQYF. The full variable domain, rest sourced from reference TRBV5-1 and TRBJ2-7, is KAGVTQTPRYLIKTRGQQVTLSCSPISGHRSVSWYQQTPGQGLQFLFEYFSETQRNKGNFPGRFSGRQFSNSRSEMNVSTLELGDSALYLCASSLTGAYEQYFGPGTRLTVT.

This chain links TRBV5-4 with TRBJ2-4, with a weak D call TRBD2 (5 bases). Germline V CDR1 and CDR2: SGHNT, YYREEE (reference sequence). The V end was cut by 2 bases, the J end by 0 bases, with 12 bases between. This CDR3 is built from 16 residues. The CDR3 sequence: CASSFGDPLAKNIQYF. The CDR3, as DNA: TGTGCCAGCAGCTTCGGGGATCCCCTAGCCAAAAACATTCAGTACTTC.

The chain carries TRBV7-2 and TRBJ1-4; D is ambiguous. V lost 5 bases, J lost 6 bases, and 13 bases lay in between. This CDR3 is built from 14 residues. Per germline, CDR1 SGHTA and CDR2 FQGNSA. The CDR3 reads CASSPGGRHEKLFF. The CDR3 region has the DNA TGTGCCAGCAGCCCAGGAGGGAGGCATGAAAAACTGTTTTTT. Looking up the rest from reference TRBV7-2 and TRBJ1-4 gives the full variable domain: GAGVSQSPSNKVTEKGKDVELRCDPISGHTALYWYRQSLGQGLEFLIYFQGNSAPDKSGLPSDRFSAERTGGSVSTLTIQRTQQEDSAVYLCASSPGGRHEKLFFGSGTQLSVL.

CDR3 sequence: CASRPSTGENYGYTF. The CDR3 coding sequence is TGCGCCAGCAGGCCCTCGACAGGCGAAAACTATGGCTACACCTTC. The chain joins TRBV5-1 to TRBJ1-2; tentative D call: TRBD1 (6 bases). The CDR3 contains 15 residues. CDR1 and CDR2 from the germline V gene are SGHRS and YFSETQ. The V and J ends lost 5 bases and 2 bases respectively, with 16 bases between them. Complete variable domain (other parts from reference TRBV5-1 and TRBJ1-2): KAGVTQTPRYLIKTRGQQVTLSCSPISGHRSVSWYQQTPGQGLQFLFEYFSETQRNKGNFPGRFSGRQFSNSRSEMNVSTLELGDSALYLCASRPSTGENYGYTFGSGTRLTVV.

V usage is TRBV7-8 and J usage is TRBJ1-5, with 9 bases lining up with TRBD1. Germline CDR1 reads SGHVS; CDR2 reads FQNEAQ. The CDR3 is made up of 13 amino acids. With V trimmed by 3 bases and J by 7 bases, 1 base remained unmatched. CDR3 residues: CASSLDRGQPQHF. The CDR3 DNA is TGTGCCAGCAGCTTGGACAGGGGCCAGCCCCAGCATTTT.

As regards this clone: The sample contains more than one DNA sequence encoding this CDR3. The V gene is TRBV28, the J gene TRBJ1-2; TRBD1 might be the D (5 bases). This CDR3 is 13 amino acids long. Germline loops: CDR1 MDHEN, CDR2 SYDVKM. V lost 5 bases to trimming and J lost 2 bases, with 9 bases between them. For the CDR3, the DNA is TGTGCCAGCAGTCCAAGACAGAACTATGGCTACACCTTC. It is translated as CASSPRQNYGYTF.

The chain joins TRBV6-5 to TRBJ2-5; D might be TRBD2 (5 bases). This CDR3 has 15 amino acids. From germline, CDR1 is MNHEY and CDR2 SVGAGI. V was cut by 2 bases and J by 1 base, with 11 bases left in between. CDR3 in DNA: TGTGCCAGCAGTTACGAGGGCCTTACCCAAGAGACCCAGTACTTC. It yields the protein CASSYEGLTQETQYF.

V usage is TRBV6-5 and J usage is TRBJ1-3; D remains unclear. The CDR3 extends over 12 amino acids. The V end was cut by 7 bases, the J end by 4 bases, with 8 bases between. Germline assignment: CDR1 MNHEY and CDR2 SVGAGI. The CDR3, as DNA: TGTGCCAGCAAAGACACAGGAAACACCATATATTTT. Its protein is CASKDTGNTIYF.

The chain combines TRBV7-3 with TRBJ2-2; D is unclear. Per germline, CDR1 SGHTA and CDR2 FQGTGA. This CDR3 is built from 14 residues. The germline V and J ends were trimmed by 3 bases and 3 bases, with 8 bases remaining between them. The CDR3 is CASSFNRDTGELFF. The DNA for the CDR3 is TGTGCCAGCAGCTTTAACCGGGACACCGGGGAGCTGTTTTTT. Variable domain in full (rest from reference TRBV7-3 and TRBJ2-2): GAGVSQTPSNKVTEKGKYVELRCDPISGHTALYWYRQSLGQGPEFLIYFQGTGAADDSGLPNDRFFAVRPEGSVSTLKIQRTERGDSAVYLCASSFNRDTGELFFGEGSRLTVL.

This CDR3 reads CASRGPLRGSSTDTQYF. DNA of the CDR3: TGTGCCAGCAGGGGGCCCCTCAGAGGATCTAGCACAGATACGCAGTATTTT. V and J are TRBV27 and TRBJ2-3; D perhaps matches TRBD1 (5 bases). CDR1 and CDR2 (germline): MNHEY, SMNVEV (reference sequence). The CDR3 extends over 17 amino acids. V was trimmed by 6 bases and J by 0 bases, leaving 19 bases between them.

The chain joins TRBV27 to TRBJ1-1, with D hard to call. Germline CDR1 reads MNHEY; CDR2 reads SMNVEV (reference sequence). The CDR3 spans 13 residues. The V end lost 0 bases, the J end lost 6 bases, and 8 bases lay between the germline ends. The CDR3 DNA sequence: TGTGCCAGCAGTTTATCGAGGAATTCTGAAGCTTTCTTT. This encodes CASSLSRNSEAFF.

This chain links TRBV5-1 with TRBJ2-7; D is possibly TRBD2 (6 bases). The germline V gene encodes CDR1 SGHRS and CDR2 YFSETQ. The CDR3 loop spans 15 amino acids. The V gene lost 0 bases and the J gene lost 5 bases, with 15 bases spanning the gap. The CDR3 DNA follows: TGCGCCAGCAGCTTGGGCTCCGGGACTCCGGACGAGCAGTACTTC. Translated, it gives CASSLGSGTPDEQYF.

The chain couples TRBV28 to TRBJ1-2; tentatively, D is TRBD1 (5 bases). The CDR3 contains 15 residues. In germline, CDR1 is MDHEN, CDR2 SYDVKM. Trimming cost V 5 bases and J 2 bases, with 15 bases left between them. In nucleotides, the CDR3 is TGTGCCAGCAGTCCCATGGGGGGTGGGAACTATGGCTACACCTTC. It specifies CASSPMGGGNYGYTF.

The chain uses TRBV11-3 and TRBJ2-1, with 7 bases matching TRBD2. With 5 bases clipped from V and 8 bases from J, the junction kept 12 bases outside the gene matches. Germline V CDR1 and CDR2: SGHNT, YENEEA. The CDR3 consists of 15 residues. CDR3 residues: CASSPRLASRHEQFF. CDR3 DNA: TGTGCCAGCAGCCCTAGACTAGCTTCTCGTCATGAGCAGTTCTTC.

The CDR3 coding sequence is TGTGCCAGTAAGGCCGGGTTATGGGCCAACGTCCTGACTTTC. Residues: CASKAGLWANVLTF. The chain carries TRBV19 and TRBJ2-6; D remains ambiguous. Germline assignment: CDR1 LNHDA and CDR2 SQIVND (reference sequence). This CDR3 spans 14 amino acids. Between the trimmed V and J ends, which lost 7 bases and 5 bases, there was a span of 12 bases.

V and J are TRBV9 and TRBJ2-7; tentatively, D is TRBD2 (6 bases). Trimming took 4 bases from V and 2 from J, leaving 16 bases between them. This CDR3 is 15 amino acids long. Germline CDR1 SGDLS, CDR2 YYNGEE. DNA of the CDR3: TGTGCCAGCAGCCCCCAGGCCGGGGGTGCCTACGAGCAGTACTTC. Its protein is CASSPQAGGAYEQYF.

The DNA for the CDR3 is TGTGCCAGCAGTCCCCACGCGGGGAACACTGAAGCTTTCTTT. Protein: CASSPHAGNTEAFF. V and J are TRBV28 and TRBJ1-1, with no clear D. The CDR3 is made up of 14 amino acids. The germline V gene has CDR1 MDHEN and CDR2 SYDVKM. Trimming took 5 bases from V and 1 from J, leaving 11 bases between them. Complete variable domain (other parts from reference TRBV28 and TRBJ1-1): DVKVTQSSRYLVKRTGEKVFLECVQDMDHENMFWYRQDPGLGLRLIYFSYDVKMKEKGDIPEGYSVSREKKERFSLILESASTNQTSMYLCASSPHAGNTEAFFGQGTRLTVV.

CDR3 loop: CASSFGQGRNIQYF. In DNA form, the CDR3 reads TGTGCCAGCAGCTTTGGACAGGGGAGAAACATTCAGTACTTC. The rearrangement uses TRBV5-6 and TRBJ2-4; 9 bases agree with TRBD1. This CDR3 comprises 14 residues. Per germline, CDR1 SGHDT and CDR2 YYEEEE. V shed 2 bases and J 6 bases; nucleotides not matched to a gene: 3.